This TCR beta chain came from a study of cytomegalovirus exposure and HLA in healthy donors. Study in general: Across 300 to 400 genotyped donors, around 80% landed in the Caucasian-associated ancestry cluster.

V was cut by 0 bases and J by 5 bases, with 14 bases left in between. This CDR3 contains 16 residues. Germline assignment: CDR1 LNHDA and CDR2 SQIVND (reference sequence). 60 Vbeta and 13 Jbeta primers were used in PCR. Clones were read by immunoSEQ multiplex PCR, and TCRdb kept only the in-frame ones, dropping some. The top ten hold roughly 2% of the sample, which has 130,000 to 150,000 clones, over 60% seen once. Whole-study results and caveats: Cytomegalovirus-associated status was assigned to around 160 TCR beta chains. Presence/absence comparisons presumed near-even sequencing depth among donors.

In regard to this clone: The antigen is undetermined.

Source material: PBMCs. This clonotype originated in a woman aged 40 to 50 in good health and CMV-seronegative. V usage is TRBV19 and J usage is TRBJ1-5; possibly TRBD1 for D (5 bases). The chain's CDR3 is CASSIDKIRGDQPQHF. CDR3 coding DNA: TGTGCCAGTAGTATAGATAAAATCCGGGGGGATCAGCCCCAGCATTTT.